The clone carrying this TCR beta chain was observed many times. This sample stems from a study of T cells in Graves' hyperthyroidism and ophthalmopathy. Amplified TCR beta CDR3 regions derived from RNA transcripts. HTBI primers drove first-round RT-PCR of the TCR CDR3. TCRdb passed the multiplex PCR reads through MiXCR, listing each CDR3 protein once. The profile shows approximately 410,000 distinct CDR3 sequences, around 15% of them singletons. The source of the PBMCs was around 9 ml of fresh peripheral blood. CDR1 SGHTA and CDR2 FQGNSA come from the germline V gene. The V end lost 3 bases, the J end lost 5 bases, and 19 bases lay between the germline ends. The CDR3 contains 16 residues.

The sequence derives from a man between 18 and 29 years old with Graves' ophthalmopathy. The gene calls are TRBV7-2 and TRBJ1-2; D is ambiguous. Sequencing used blood. CDR3 amino acids: CASSLQPGTTGYGYTF. CDR3 sequence (DNA): TGTGCCAGCAGCTTGCAACCGGGCACTACGGGGTATGGCTACACCTTC.